These T cell receptor beta chains were read from a single sample in a study of cytomegalovirus exposure and HLA in healthy donors. Method: immunoSEQ multiplex PCR; TCRdb's copy keeps in-frame clones and lacks some. This sample has about 130,000 clones, with 89% found just once. Sequencing was done on a sample of PBMCs. The receptors were sampled from a woman aged 18-29 years in good health and CMV-seronegative. The CDR3 runs from the conserved cysteine through the conserved F or W. The D gene is left open where the match is weak. Some rows mark clone size as missing; the rest say once, few, many or name a class of expanded clone.

D gene	V gene	J gene	clone size	CDR3 protein	CDR3 DNA
TRBD1	TRBV6-5	TRBJ1-1	-	CASRGTGGAEAFF	TGTGCCAGCAGGGGGACAGGGGGGGCTGAAGCTTTCTTT
-	TRBV4-1	TRBJ1-1	-	CASSQDRPDTEAFF	TGCGCCAGCAGCCAAGATCGCCCGGACACTGAAGCTTTCTTT
-	TRBV20-1	TRBJ2-3	-	CSAGEVAGRYF	TGCAGTGCCGGGGAGGTCGCGGGGCGGTATTTT
TRBD2	TRBV5-1	TRBJ2-3	-	CASSLNAGGGDTQYF	TGCGCCAGCAGCTTGAATGCCGGGGGAGGGGATACGCAGTATTTT
TRBD1	TRBV27	TRBJ1-6	-	CASSPGTGSPLHF	TGTGCCAGCAGTCCCGGGACAGGCTCACCCCTCCACTTT
-	TRBV27	TRBJ1-5	-	CASSQGPYWPQHF	TGTGCCAGCAGTCAGGGGCCTTACTGGCCCCAGCATTTT
TRBD2	TRBV19	TRBJ2-1	-	CASSPASGGYNEQFF	TGTGCCAGTAGTCCCGCTAGCGGGGGTTACAATGAGCAGTTCTTC
-	TRBV27	TRBJ2-7	few	CASRRGYEQYF	TGTGCCAGCAGACGCGGCTACGAGCAGTACTTC
-	TRBV11-2	TRBJ2-1	-	CAIPTPLPKNEQFF	TGTGCCATCCCCACGCCACTACCGAAGAATGAGCAGTTCTTC
-	TRBV7-2	TRBJ1-4	-	CASNLDGDEKLFF	TGTGCCAGCAATCTGGACGGGGATGAAAAACTGTTTTTT
TRBD2	TRBV5-1	TRBJ2-1	-	CASSLDLAGAYNEQFF	TGCGCCAGCAGCTTGGATTTAGCGGGGGCCTACAATGAGCAGTTCTTC
TRBD1	TRBV5-1	TRBJ1-4	-	CASSLVQGDGEKLFF	TGCGCCAGCAGCTTGGTGCAGGGGGATGGTGAAAAACTGTTTTTT
TRBD1	TRBV5-4	TRBJ1-1	-	CASGRDRNTEAFF	TGTGCCAGCGGGCGGGACAGAAACACTGAAGCTTTCTTT
-	TRBV19	TRBJ1-2	-	CASRRLQGPTNYGYTF	TGTGCCAGCCGAAGATTACAGGGACCAACTAACTATGGCTACACCTTC
TRBD1	TRBV7-9	TRBJ1-1	-	CASSWGQVERAFF	TGTGCCAGCAGCTGGGGACAGGTAGAAAGAGCTTTCTTT
-	TRBV5-1	TRBJ1-2	-	CASSFSAGGLYGYTF	TGCGCCAGCAGCTTCTCGGCGGGGGGTCTCTATGGCTACACCTTC
TRBD2	TRBV15	TRBJ2-1	-	CATSRVGGGSYNEQFF	TGTGCCACCAGCAGAGTGGGGGGGGGCTCCTACAATGAGCAGTTCTTC
-	TRBV4-1	TRBJ2-7	-	CASSQDWLAGRTYEQYF	TGCGCCAGCAGCCAAGATTGGTTGGCAGGAAGGACTTACGAGCAGTACTTC
-	TRBV27	TRBJ2-5	-	CASSSGLRGTAIEAQYF	TGTGCCAGCAGTTCCGGCCTTAGGGGGACCGCAATAGAGGCCCAGTACTTC
-	TRBV10-1	TRBJ2-5	-	CASRVAVQETQYF	TGCGCCAGCAGGGTAGCAGTCCAAGAGACCCAGTACTTC
TRBD2	TRBV6-1	TRBJ2-7	-	CASSSSGGTYEQYF	TGTGCCAGCAGCAGTAGCGGGGGGACCTACGAGCAGTACTTC
TRBD1	TRBV7-8	TRBJ2-7	-	CASSLWDSLYEQYF	TGTGCCAGCAGCTTATGGGACAGCCTCTACGAGCAGTACTTC
-	TRBV5-1	TRBJ1-1	-	CASSRSRPDLNTEAFF	TGCGCCAGCAGCCGATCCCGTCCCGACTTGAACACTGAAGCTTTCTTT
TRBD1	TRBV7-9	TRBJ1-5	-	CASSQISPGGGSNQPQHF	TGTGCCAGCAGCCAAATATCCCCAGGGGGCGGGAGCAATCAGCCCCAGCATTTT
TRBD1	TRBV19	TRBJ2-7	-	CASSIQGVSTYEQYF	TGTGCCAGTAGTATACAGGGGGTCTCGACCTACGAGCAGTACTTC
-	TRBV5-6	TRBJ1-4	once	CASHTLGGTEKLFF	TGTGCCAGCCATACCTTGGGGGGTACTGAAAAACTGTTTTTT
TRBD2	TRBV5-1	TRBJ2-3	once	CASSSGTTGTDTQYF	TGCGCCAGCAGCTCCGGGACTACCGGCACAGATACGCAGTATTTT
-	TRBV7-9	TRBJ1-5	-	CASSPSTGPFNQPQHF	TGTGCCAGCAGCCCCTCGACAGGACCCTTTAATCAGCCCCAGCATTTT
TRBD1	TRBV18	TRBJ1-2	-	CASSPGQGSYTF	TGTGCCAGCTCACCGGGACAGGGGAGCTACACCTTC